This TCR beta chain emerged from a study of beta chain features in type 1 diabetes. Looking at the study overall: Over all samples combined, 107,917,701 sorted cells were examined.

Overall study results and limits: Type 1 diabetes patients had fewer VDJ junction insertions and more deletions. Cells with high TCR expression could be over-represented by cDNA sequencing.

The authors sorted CD4+ naive, central memory, regulatory and stem cell-like memory cells via CD45RO/CCR7/CD25/CD127/CD95/CD27. The CDR3 is 13 residues long. The V gene lost 7 bases and the J gene lost 2 bases, with 11 bases spanning the gap. From germline, CDR1 is MNHNY and CDR2 SVGAGI (reference sequence). cDNA synthesis used the whole RNA isolate, giving expressed TCRB sequences. Libraries were prepared by immunoSEQ multiplex PCR; TCRdb keeps only in-frame clonotypes and omits some of them. The repertoire includes around 190,000 clones, 10% to 15% of them detected once, and about 0.58% sits in the top ten. On this clone itself: Its antigen is not known.

The rearrangement uses TRBV6-6 and TRBJ1-1, with D possibly being TRBD1 (6 bases). The specimen sequenced was central memory CD4+ T cells from blood. This TCR came from a woman under 30 in good health. CDR3 sequence (DNA): TGTGCCAGCACCTTACAGGGTAACACTGAAGCTTTCTTT. It yields the protein CASTLQGNTEAFF.